This TCR beta chain was identified in a study of OX40 agonist ivuxolimab in advanced cancers. Regarding the research as a whole: The costimulatory receptor OX40 (CD134) was targeted by ivuxolimab, a fully human IgG2 agonistic monoclonal antibody. In the dose-escalation cohort, 75% to 85% of patients were male, and the mean age was around 60 years with a range of roughly 20 to 80. The monotherapy dose-escalation portion (N ≈ 55 patients) of the phase I ivuxolimab trial is reported in the paper. Intravenous ivuxolimab was administered to patients every 2 weeks at six dose levels: 0.01, 0.1, 0.3, 1.5, 3 and 10 mg/kg. Peripheral TCRbeta sequencing was intended to test whether TCR sequence diversity was altered and clonal T-cell expansion was caused by ivuxolimab. Patients were allowed to have had prior anti-PD-1, anti-PD-L1 or anti-CTLA-4 therapy, and approximately 40% of the dose-escalation patients had previously received checkpoint inhibitors. Partial responses were achieved by three dose-escalation patients, of whom one had hepatocellular carcinoma and two had cutaneous melanoma. Among the approximately 54 dose-escalation patients, approximately 20 had hepatocellular carcinoma, around 15 melanoma, 9 renal cell carcinoma and 9 head and neck cancer. Study-wide conclusions, independent of this receptor: At doses from 0.1 to 3.0 mg/kg, clonal expansion was seen in both CD4+ and CD8+ blood T cells between baseline and week 6. Which antigens the clonally expanded peripheral T cells were specific for was not determined. Low levels of normalized T-cell clonal expansion were also shown by some nonresponding patients. Partial responders in the 0.1-3.0 mg/kg groups had among the lowest normalized peripheral clonal expansion, especially among CD8+ T cells. After ivuxolimab, expanded clones were on average more numerous among CD8+ T cells than among CD4+ T cells.

CDR1 and CDR2 (LNHNV, YYDKDF) derive from the germline V gene (reference sequence). The trim is 3 bases for V and 14 bases for J, with a gap of 16 bases between the germline ends. CDR3 length: 13 amino acids, cysteine to phenylalanine. The retained sequence is limited to the CDR3, 39 bases, with the frame set at the first base. The trial excluded patients who had a history of autoimmune disease or who were on systemic immunosuppression. Peripheral blood for TCR sequencing was collected from all dose cohorts at baseline, on cycle 4 day 1, and on cycle 7 day 1. Samples came from an open-label, multicenter, first-in-human phase I dose-escalation trial of ivuxolimab. The trial enrolled adults with locally advanced or metastatic head and neck squamous cell, hepatocellular, melanoma or renal cell carcinoma. Before TCR sequencing, CD4+ T cells and CD8+ T cells were sorted from peripheral blood as separate populations.

Genomic DNA was extracted from sorted cells for sequencing of the TCRbeta CDR3 region. TCRbeta CDR3 regions were sequenced using the immunoSEQ Assay. TCRdb stores this immuneACCESS table with in-frame sequences only. Part of the clones is absent; in the studies checked, under half of the shortfall reflects unresolved V genes, and no reason is known for the rest. Present in this sample are roughly 52,000 clones, 80% to 90% of which were seen just once. Jointly, the top ten make up approximately 1.2% of the sample. On this clone: Its recognized antigen is unknown. No much larger clone exists at a distance of one base, and base qualities are not known.

This TCR derives from an adult with an advanced solid tumor such as melanoma, head and neck, liver or kidney cancer. Here the sequenced sample was CD4+ or CD8+ T cells sorted from blood, taken in a trial of the OX40 agonist ivuxolimab. The sequence joins TRBV15 to TRBJ1-4, with the D gene too uncertain to name. The nucleotide sequence is given as TGTGCCACCAGCAGGGATCGGAGGAACGGGCTGTTTTTT. Translated, this gives CATSRDRRNGLFF. Here the CDR3 is joined to the reference TRBV15 and TRBJ1-4 genes, and the full variable domain is: DAMVIQNPRYQVTQFGKPVTLSCSQTLNHNVMYWYQQKSSQAPKLLFHYYDKDFNNEADTPDNFQSRRPNTSFCFLDIRSPGLGDTAMYLCATSRDRRNGLFFGSGTQLSVL.